These 17 T cell receptor beta chains originate from one sample sequenced in a study of blood T cell repertoires in COVID-19. Profiling relied on immunoSEQ multiplex PCR, and the TCRdb table lists in-frame clones only, not all of them. The table lists about 440,000 clones, approximately 89% of them singletons. What was sequenced was peripheral blood. Every receptor here comes from a woman in her 50s with COVID-19, enrolled during active disease.

The rearrangement joins TRBV6-2 or TRBV6-3 to TRBJ1-1, with 7 bases aligning to TRBD1. The junction had 8 bases not matched to a gene; V was cut back by 4 bases and J by 0 bases. CDR1 and CDR2 from the germline V gene are MNHEY and SVGEGT. The CDR3 runs to 16 residues. The CDR3: CASSFPGQYLNTEAFF. The CDR3 DNA follows: TGTGCCAGCAGTTTCCCGGGACAGTACCTGAACACTGAAGCTTTCTTT.

The chain carries TRBV30 and TRBJ2-6, with 7 bases that match TRBD1. V shed 0 bases, J shed 2 bases, and the junction held 4 bases outside the gene matches. This CDR3 comprises 16 residues. CDR1 GTSNPN and CDR2 SVGIG come from the germline V gene (reference sequence). CDR3 DNA: TGTGCCTGGAGTGTGACAGGGTTTGCTGGGGCCAACGTCCTGACTTTC. It translates to CAWSVTGFAGANVLTF. The full variable domain, rest sourced from reference TRBV30 and TRBJ2-6, is SQTIHQWPATLVQPVGSPLSLECTVEGTSNPNLYWYRQAAGRGLQLLFYSVGIGQISSEVPQNLSASRPQDRQFILSSKKLLLSDSGFYLCAWSVTGFAGANVLTFGAGSRLTVL.

The chain recombines TRBV2 with TRBJ1-6, with 7 bases matching TRBD1. Looked up from germline, CDR1 is SNHLY and CDR2 is FYNNEI. The CDR3 runs 14 residues. Trimming took 5 bases from V and 6 from J; bases not matched to a gene: 4. The CDR3 spells CASSPRQGNSPLHF. For the CDR3, the DNA is TGTGCCAGCAGTCCTCGACAGGGTAATTCACCCCTCCACTTT.

The rearrangement uses TRBV11-2 and TRBJ2-6; tentative D call: TRBD1 (5 bases). Germline V gene data show CDR1 as SGHAT and CDR2 as FQNNGV. Between the trimmed V and J ends, which lost 3 bases and 4 bases, there was a span of 10 bases. The CDR3 is 15 amino acids. CDR3 sequence: CASSFQGSGANVLTF. DNA for the CDR3: TGTGCCAGCAGCTTTCAGGGTTCCGGGGCCAACGTCCTGACTTTC. Full variable domain (outside the CDR3, taken from reference TRBV11-2 and TRBJ2-6): EAGVAQSPRYKIIEKRQSVAFWCNPISGHATLYWYQQILGQGPKLLIQFQNNGVVDDSQLPKDRFSAERLKGVDSTLKIQPAKLEDSAVYLCASSFQGSGANVLTFGAGSRLTVL.

The rearrangement joins TRBV5-4 to TRBJ1-4, with 7 bases matching TRBD1. This CDR3 spans 16 amino acids. The ends lost 5 bases at V and 4 bases at J; junction bases unmatched: 11. CDR1 and CDR2 (germline): SGHNT, YYREEE (reference sequence). This CDR3 reads CASSRLGQRHNEKLFF. In DNA form, the CDR3 reads TGTGCCAGCAGTCGCCTGGGACAGCGACATAATGAAAAACTGTTTTTT.

The gene calls are TRBV19 and TRBJ1-5; D is perhaps TRBD1 (6 bases). The CDR3 runs 13 residues. Germline V gene data show CDR1 as LNHDA and CDR2 as SQIVND (reference sequence). Trimming left V 5 bases short and J 6 bases short, with 11 bases between. CDR3 region: CASSPRGIQPQHF. DNA for the CDR3: TGTGCCAGTAGTCCGAGGGGGATTCAGCCCCAGCATTTT.

V usage is TRBV12-3 or TRBV12-4 and J usage is TRBJ1-1; D is undetermined. V lost 1 base and J lost 4, with 4 bases in between. The CDR3 covers 12 residues. The CDR3 protein is CASSLGVTEAFF. DNA of the CDR3: TGTGCCAGCAGTTTAGGCGTCACTGAAGCTTTCTTT.

This clone was observed a few times. The chain joins TRBV18 to TRBJ2-3, with 9 bases fitting TRBD1. Germline CDR1 KGHSH, CDR2 LQKENI. This CDR3 contains 15 residues. The V segment lost 3 bases and the J segment 6 bases; nucleotides outside the gene matches: 7. The CDR3 loop reads CASSPYRGLTDTQYF. The DNA for the CDR3 is TGTGCCAGCTCACCGTACAGGGGGCTTACGGATACGCAGTATTTT.

This chain links TRBV4-1 with TRBJ1-1, with TRBD1 matching 9 bases. This CDR3 region has 14 residues. V dropped 3 bases and J dropped 8; count of bases not matched to a gene: 7. Germline-derived CDR1 and CDR2 are MGHRA and YSYEKL. The CDR3 here is CASSHRTGEREAFF. DNA of the CDR3: TGCGCCAGCAGCCACCGGACAGGGGAACGGGAAGCTTTCTTT.

J is TRBJ1-1 and V is TRBV5-1, with a possible D match to TRBD1 (6 bases). Trimming took 4 bases from V and 2 from J, leaving 12 bases between them. The CDR3 runs to 14 residues. CDR1 and CDR2 from the germline V gene are SGHRS and YFSETQ. CDR3 coding DNA: TGCGCCAGCAGCGCACTACAGGGCAACACTGAAGCTTTCTTT. It translates to CASSALQGNTEAFF.

This chain joins TRBV9 and TRBJ1-4, with TRBD1 matching 9 bases. The CDR3 sequence is 14 residues long. Germline CDR1 and CDR2: SGDLS and YYNGEE. With 2 bases clipped from V and 7 bases from J, the junction kept 3 bases outside the gene matches. CDR3 sequence (DNA): TGTGCCAGCAGCGTCGGGACAGGGTTTGAAAAACTGTTTTTT. The encoded protein is CASSVGTGFEKLFF.

This clone was observed a handful of times. The rearrangement uses TRBV19 and TRBJ1-2; 9 bases agree with TRBD1. This CDR3 contains 15 residues. Losses at the gene ends were 8 bases for V and 7 bases for J; bases not matched to a gene: 14. Germline CDR1 is LNHDA and CDR2 is SQIVND (reference sequence). DNA for the CDR3: TGTGCCAGTGGCGTATTCCTCGGGACAGGGAGTGGCTACACCTTC. It yields the protein CASGVFLGTGSGYTF.

The rearrangement joins TRBV30 to TRBJ1-6; the D gene is possibly TRBD1 (5 bases). CDR3 length: 13 amino acids. The V and J ends lost 4 bases and 9 bases respectively, with 13 bases between them. Germline-derived CDR1 and CDR2 are GTSNPN and SVGIG (reference sequence). CDR3 coding DNA: TGTGCCTGGAACTTGGGGCCTGGTTCACCCCTCCACTTT. It specifies CAWNLGPGSPLHF.

The chain uses TRBV7-9 and TRBJ1-4; D might be TRBD1 (6 bases). The germline V gene has CDR1 SEHNR and CDR2 FQNEAQ (reference sequence). Trimming stripped 4 bases from V and 5 bases from J, with 14 bases between. The CDR3 covers 15 residues. CDR3 amino acids: CASSSNRAPNEKLFF. In nucleotides, the CDR3 is TGTGCCAGCAGCTCCAACAGGGCCCCAAATGAAAAACTGTTTTTT.

J is TRBJ1-3 and V is TRBV12-5; D is unclear. The length of the CDR3 is 13 residues. The V gene lost 4 bases and the J gene lost 2 bases, with 6 bases spanning the gap. Germline-derived CDR1 and CDR2 are LGHNT and FRNRAP. CDR3 in amino acids: CASGSGTGNTIYF. The CDR3, as DNA: TGTGCTAGTGGTTCAGGTACTGGAAACACCATATATTTT.

The chain has TRBV10-3 and TRBJ1-1, with 8 bases that match TRBD1. This CDR3 spans 12 amino acids. The germline gives CDR1 ENHRY, CDR2 SYGVKD. V lost 5 bases and J lost 11; bases outside the gene matches: 7. The CDR3 region has the DNA TGTGCCATCAGTTCAGGGGGCCTCGGGGCTTTCTTT. This translates into CAISSGGLGAFF.

The chain recombines TRBV10-3 with TRBJ2-7, with 8 nucleotides matching TRBD1. This CDR3 comprises 17 residues. V lost 0 bases and J lost 2; bases outside the gene matches: 9. Germline CDR1 is ENHRY and CDR2 is SYGVKD. CDR3 nucleotide sequence: TGTGCCATCAGTGAGTCGGAGGGGGACAGGAGACCCTACGAGCAGTACTTC. This gives the protein CAISESEGDRRPYEQYF.